The clone carrying this T cell receptor beta chain has just a few counts. The antigen is undetermined. This specimen belongs to a study of vaccination effects on CD4 cells after COVID-19. ViraFEST assay sequencing came after antigen-specific CD4+ T cells were expanded with viral peptide pools. The culture ran for nine to eleven days, and then CD4+ T cells were isolated. The participants, recipients of two vaccine doses, got either BNT162b2 or mRNA-1273. Each well held about 2.1 million PBMC cultured with around 9.7 ug/ml peptides and roughly 10 IU/ml IL-2. Cultures had half their medium replaced with IL-2 medium on days 3 and 7. Germline V lookup: CDR1 KGHSH, CDR2 LQKENI. The CDR3 covers 13 residues. V dropped 1 base and J dropped 6 bases, with 9 bases sitting between them. The assay was immunoSEQ multiplex PCR, and TCRdb's table has in-frame clones only and misses some. The data show tens of thousands of clones, with 76% seen just once and 0.75% to 1% held by the top ten.

The V gene is TRBV18, the J gene TRBJ1-2, with a possible D match to TRBD1 (5 bases). This clonotype was sampled from a human donor who received a COVID-19 vaccine. The sequencing here drew on CD4+ T cells from PBMCs cultured with HCoV-OC43 spike peptides, taken after COVID-19 vaccination. Documented subset: HCoV-OC43 spike overlapping peptide pool stimulation. CDR3 protein: CASSPQGTDGYTF. The CDR3 nucleotides are TGTGCCAGCTCACCACAGGGGACGGATGGCTACACCTTC.